This T cell receptor (beta chain) was profiled in a study of long-term antiretroviral therapy in people with HIV. Study-level points and caveats: ART adherence, viral resistance and therapy changes went unrecorded.

V dropped 8 bases and J dropped 5 bases, with 30 bases sitting between them. The CDR3 sequence is 18 residues long. Germline CDR1 and CDR2: ENHRY and SYGVKD. As to this clone: Its antigen is undetermined.

Investigators performed immunoSEQ version v3.0 at survey level. Assay used: immunoSEQ multiplex PCR; TCRdb lists only in-frame clones, some missing. The table lists approximately 32,000 clones, roughly four fifths of them singletons. This clonotype was obtained from a man aged 18 to 35 with HIV. This chain uses TRBV10-3 with TRBJ2-5, with D perhaps TRBD2 (6 bases). The sequences come from unsorted PBMCs, collected 0.4 years before starting antiretroviral therapy. CDR3 amino acids: CAIRLEAGTGEIGETQYF. In DNA form, the CDR3 reads TGTGCCATCCGCCTCGAGGCGGGGACCGGGGAAATAGGCGAGACCCAGTACTTC.